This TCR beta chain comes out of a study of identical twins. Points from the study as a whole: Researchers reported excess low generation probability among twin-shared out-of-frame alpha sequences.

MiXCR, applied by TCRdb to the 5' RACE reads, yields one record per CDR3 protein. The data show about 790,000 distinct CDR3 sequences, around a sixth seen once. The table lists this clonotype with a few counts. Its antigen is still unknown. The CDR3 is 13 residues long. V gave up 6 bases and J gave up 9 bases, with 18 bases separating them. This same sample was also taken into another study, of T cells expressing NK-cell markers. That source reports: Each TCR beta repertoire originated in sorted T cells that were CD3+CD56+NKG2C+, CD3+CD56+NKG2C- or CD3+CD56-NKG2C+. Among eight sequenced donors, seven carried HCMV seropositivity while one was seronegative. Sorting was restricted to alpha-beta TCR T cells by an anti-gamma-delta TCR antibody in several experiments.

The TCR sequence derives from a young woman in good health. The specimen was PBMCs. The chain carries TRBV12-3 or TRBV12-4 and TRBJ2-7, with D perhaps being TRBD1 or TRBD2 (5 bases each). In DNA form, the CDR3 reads TGTGCCAGCAGCTCCGTGTTCGGGACGGGGCAGTACTTC. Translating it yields CASSSVFGTGQYF.